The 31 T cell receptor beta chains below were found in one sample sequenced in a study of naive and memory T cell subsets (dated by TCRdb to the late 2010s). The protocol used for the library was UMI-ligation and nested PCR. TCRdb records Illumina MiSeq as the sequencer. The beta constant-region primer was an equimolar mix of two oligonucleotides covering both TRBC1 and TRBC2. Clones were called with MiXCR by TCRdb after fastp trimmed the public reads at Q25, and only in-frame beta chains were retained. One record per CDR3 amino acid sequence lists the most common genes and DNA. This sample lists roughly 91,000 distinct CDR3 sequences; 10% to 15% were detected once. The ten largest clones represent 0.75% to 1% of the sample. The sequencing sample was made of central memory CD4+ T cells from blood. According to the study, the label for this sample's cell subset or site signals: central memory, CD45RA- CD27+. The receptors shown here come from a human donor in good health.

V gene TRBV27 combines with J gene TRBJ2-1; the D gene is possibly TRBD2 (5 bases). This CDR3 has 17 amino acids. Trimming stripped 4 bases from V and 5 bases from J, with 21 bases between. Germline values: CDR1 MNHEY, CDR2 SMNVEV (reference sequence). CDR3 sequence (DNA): TGTGCCAGCAGTTACGGCGGGCCGCCTTTGCGCGACAATGAGCAGTTCTTC. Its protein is CASSYGGPPLRDNEQFF.

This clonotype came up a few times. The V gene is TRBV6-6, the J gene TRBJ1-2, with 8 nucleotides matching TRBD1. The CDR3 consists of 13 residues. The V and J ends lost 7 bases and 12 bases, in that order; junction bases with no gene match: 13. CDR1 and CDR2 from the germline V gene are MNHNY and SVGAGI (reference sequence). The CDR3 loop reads CASTTGTGRLHTF. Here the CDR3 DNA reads TGTGCCAGCACGACCGGGACAGGCAGGCTTCACACCTTC.

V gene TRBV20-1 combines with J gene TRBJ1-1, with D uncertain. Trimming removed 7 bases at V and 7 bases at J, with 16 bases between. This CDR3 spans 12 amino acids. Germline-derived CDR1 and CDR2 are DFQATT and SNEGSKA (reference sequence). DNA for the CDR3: TGCAGTGTTGGCCACGTGGTAGATGAAGCTTTCTTT. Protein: CSVGHVVDEAFF.

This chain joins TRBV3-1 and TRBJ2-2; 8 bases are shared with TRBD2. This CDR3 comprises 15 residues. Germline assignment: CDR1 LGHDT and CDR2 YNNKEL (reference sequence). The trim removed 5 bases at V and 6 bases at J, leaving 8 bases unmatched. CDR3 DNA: TGTGCCAGCAGCTACCGAACTAGCGGCGCCGGGGAGCTGTTTTTT. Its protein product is CASSYRTSGAGELFF.

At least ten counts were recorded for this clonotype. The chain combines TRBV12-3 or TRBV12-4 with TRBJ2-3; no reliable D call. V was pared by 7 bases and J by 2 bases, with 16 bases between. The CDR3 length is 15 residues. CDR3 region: CASMRAVTPTDTQYF. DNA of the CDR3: TGTGCCAGCATGAGAGCCGTCACCCCCACAGATACGCAGTATTTT.

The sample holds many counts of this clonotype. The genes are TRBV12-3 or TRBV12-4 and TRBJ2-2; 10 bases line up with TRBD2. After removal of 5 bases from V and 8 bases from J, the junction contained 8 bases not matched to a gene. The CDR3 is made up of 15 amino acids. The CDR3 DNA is TGTGCCAGCAGTCCCAGGCTAGCGGGAGCAGGGGAGCTGTTTTTT. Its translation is CASSPRLAGAGELFF.

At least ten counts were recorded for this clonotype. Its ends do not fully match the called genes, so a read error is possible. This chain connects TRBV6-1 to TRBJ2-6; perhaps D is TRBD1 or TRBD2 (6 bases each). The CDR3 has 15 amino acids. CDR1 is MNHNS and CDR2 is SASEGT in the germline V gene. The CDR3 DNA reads TGTGCCAGCAGTGAATGGGGGGCTGGGACCAACGTCCTGACTTTC. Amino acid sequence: CASSEWGAGTNVLTF.

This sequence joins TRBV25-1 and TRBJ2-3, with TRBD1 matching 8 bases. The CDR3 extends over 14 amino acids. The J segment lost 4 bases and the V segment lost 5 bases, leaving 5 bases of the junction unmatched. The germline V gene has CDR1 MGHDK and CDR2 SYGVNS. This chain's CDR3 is CASSKTGDADTQYF. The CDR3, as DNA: TGTGCCAGCAGTAAGACAGGGGACGCAGATACGCAGTATTTT.

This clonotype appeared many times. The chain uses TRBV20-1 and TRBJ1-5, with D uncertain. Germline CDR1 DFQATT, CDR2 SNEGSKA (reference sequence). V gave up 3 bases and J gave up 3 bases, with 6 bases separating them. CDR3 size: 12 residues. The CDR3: CSASSPNQPQHF. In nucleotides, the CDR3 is TGCAGTGCTAGCTCCCCCAATCAGCCCCAGCATTTT.

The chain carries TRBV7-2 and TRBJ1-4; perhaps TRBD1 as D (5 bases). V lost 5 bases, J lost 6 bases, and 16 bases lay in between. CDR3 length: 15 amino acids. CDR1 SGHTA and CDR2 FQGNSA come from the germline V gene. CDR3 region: CASSPSRGTHEKLFF. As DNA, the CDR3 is TGTGCCAGCAGCCCGTCGCGGGGGACTCATGAAAAACTGTTTTTT.

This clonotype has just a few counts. The CDR3 DNA sequence: TGTGCCAGCAGCTTCAACCCAGGGACTGAAGCTTTCTTT. Its protein is CASSFNPGTEAFF. The genes are TRBV7-9 and TRBJ1-1; perhaps TRBD1 as D (5 bases). V was pared by 3 bases and J by 5 bases, with 10 bases between. Per germline, CDR1 SEHNR and CDR2 FQNEAQ (reference sequence). The CDR3 extends over 13 amino acids.

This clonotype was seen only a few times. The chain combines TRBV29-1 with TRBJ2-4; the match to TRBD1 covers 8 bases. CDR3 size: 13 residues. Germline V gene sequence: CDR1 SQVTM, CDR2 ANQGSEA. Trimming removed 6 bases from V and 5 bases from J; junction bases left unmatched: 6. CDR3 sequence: CSVTWTGQNIQYF. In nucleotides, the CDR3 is TGCAGCGTGACCTGGACAGGGCAAAACATTCAGTACTTC.

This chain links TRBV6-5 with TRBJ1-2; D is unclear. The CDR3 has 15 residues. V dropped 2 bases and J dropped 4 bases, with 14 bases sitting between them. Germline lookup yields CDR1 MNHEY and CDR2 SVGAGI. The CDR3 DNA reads TGTGCCAGCAGTTACAACACCGGGGTCCGCTATGGCTACACCTTC. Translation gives CASSYNTGVRYGYTF.

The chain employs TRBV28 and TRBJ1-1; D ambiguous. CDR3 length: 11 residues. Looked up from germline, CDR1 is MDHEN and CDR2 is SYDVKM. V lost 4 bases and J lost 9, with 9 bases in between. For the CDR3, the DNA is TGTGCCAGCAGTTCGATGTTACAAGCTTTCTTT. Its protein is CASSSMLQAFF. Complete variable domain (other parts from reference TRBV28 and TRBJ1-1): DVKVTQSSRYLVKRTGEKVFLECVQDMDHENMFWYRQDPGLGLRLIYFSYDVKMKEKGDIPEGYSVSREKKERFSLILESASTNQTSMYLCASSSMLQAFFGQGTRLTVV.

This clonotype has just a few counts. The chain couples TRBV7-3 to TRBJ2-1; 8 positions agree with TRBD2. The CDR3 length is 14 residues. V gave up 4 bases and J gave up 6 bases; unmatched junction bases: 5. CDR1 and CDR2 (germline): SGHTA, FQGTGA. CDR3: CASSSGGLVNEQFF. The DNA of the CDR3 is TGTGCCAGCAGCTCTGGGGGACTAGTCAATGAGCAGTTCTTC.

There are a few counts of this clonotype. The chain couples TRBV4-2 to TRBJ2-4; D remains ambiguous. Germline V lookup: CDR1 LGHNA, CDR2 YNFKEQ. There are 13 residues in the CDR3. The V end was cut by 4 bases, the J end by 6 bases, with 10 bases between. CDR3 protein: CASSLEATNIQYF. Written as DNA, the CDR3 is TGTGCCAGCAGCCTTGAGGCGACAAACATTCAGTACTTC.

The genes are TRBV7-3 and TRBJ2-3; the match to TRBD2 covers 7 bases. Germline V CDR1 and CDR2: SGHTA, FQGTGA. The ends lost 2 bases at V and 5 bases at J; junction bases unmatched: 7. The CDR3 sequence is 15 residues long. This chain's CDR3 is CASSLGGEGLDTQYF. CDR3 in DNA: TGTGCCAGCAGCTTAGGAGGGGAGGGCCTAGATACGCAGTATTTT.

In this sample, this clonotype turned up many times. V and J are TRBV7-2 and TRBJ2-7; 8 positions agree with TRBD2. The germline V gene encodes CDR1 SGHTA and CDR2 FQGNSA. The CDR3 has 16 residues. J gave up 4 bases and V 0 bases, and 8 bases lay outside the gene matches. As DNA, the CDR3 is TGTGCCAGCAGCTTAGCATCGGGGGGGGCAGGGTACGAGCAGTACTTC. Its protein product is CASSLASGGAGYEQYF. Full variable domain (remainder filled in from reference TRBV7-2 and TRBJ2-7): GAGVSQSPSNKVTEKGKDVELRCDPISGHTALYWYRQSLGQGLEFLIYFQGNSAPDKSGLPSDRFSAERTGGSVSTLTIQRTQQEDSAVYLCASSLASGGAGYEQYFGPGTRLTVT.

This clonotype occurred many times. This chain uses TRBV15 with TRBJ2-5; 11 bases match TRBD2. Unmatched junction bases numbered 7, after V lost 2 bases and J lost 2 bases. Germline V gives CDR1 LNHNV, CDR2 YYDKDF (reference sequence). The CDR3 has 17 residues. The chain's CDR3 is CATSRTGTSGRQETQYF. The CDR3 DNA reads TGTGCCACCAGCAGAACAGGGACTAGCGGAAGACAAGAGACCCAGTACTTC.

The DNA for the CDR3 is TGCGCCAGCAGCTTGGGAGTACCTGGCGGAGGTCAAGAGACCCAGTACTTC. It translates to CASSLGVPGGGQETQYF. The chain joins TRBV5-1 to TRBJ2-5; possibly TRBD2 for D (5 bases). Germline V gene data show CDR1 as SGHRS and CDR2 as YFSETQ. V shed 0 bases and J shed 2 bases, with 17 bases lying between them. The CDR3 loop spans 17 amino acids.

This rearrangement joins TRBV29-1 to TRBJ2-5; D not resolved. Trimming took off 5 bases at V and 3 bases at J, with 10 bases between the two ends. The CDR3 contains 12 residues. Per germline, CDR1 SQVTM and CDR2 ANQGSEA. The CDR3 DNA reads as TGCAGCGTTAACTACCAGGAAGAGACCCAGTACTTC. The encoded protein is CSVNYQEETQYF.

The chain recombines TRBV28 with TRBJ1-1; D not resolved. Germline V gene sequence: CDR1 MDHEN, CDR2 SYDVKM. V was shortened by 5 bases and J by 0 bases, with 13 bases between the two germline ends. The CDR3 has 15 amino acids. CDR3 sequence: CASSHSGQMNTEAFF. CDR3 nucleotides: TGTGCCAGCAGTCATAGTGGGCAGATGAACACTGAAGCTTTCTTT.

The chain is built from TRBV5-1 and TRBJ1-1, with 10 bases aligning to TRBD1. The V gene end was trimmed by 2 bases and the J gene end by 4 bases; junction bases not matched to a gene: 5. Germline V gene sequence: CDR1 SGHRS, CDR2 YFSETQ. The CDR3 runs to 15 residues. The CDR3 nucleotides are TGCGCCAGCAGCTTCCGACAGGGGGCCGGCACTGAAGCTTTCTTT. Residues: CASSFRQGAGTEAFF.

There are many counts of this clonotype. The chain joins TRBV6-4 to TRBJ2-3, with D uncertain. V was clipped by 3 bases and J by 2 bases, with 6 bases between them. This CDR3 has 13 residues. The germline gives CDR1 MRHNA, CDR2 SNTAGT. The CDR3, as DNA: TGTGCCAGCAGTGAGGGCCCCACAGATACGCAGTATTTT. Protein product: CASSEGPTDTQYF.

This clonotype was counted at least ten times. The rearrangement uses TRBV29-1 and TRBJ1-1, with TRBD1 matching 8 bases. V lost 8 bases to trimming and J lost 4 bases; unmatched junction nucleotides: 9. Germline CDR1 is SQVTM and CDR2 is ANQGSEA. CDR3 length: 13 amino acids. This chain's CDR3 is CSTQTGAVTEAFF. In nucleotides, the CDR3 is TGCAGCACCCAGACAGGGGCGGTCACTGAAGCTTTCTTT. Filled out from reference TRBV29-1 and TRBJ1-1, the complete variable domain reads SAVISQKPSRDICQRGTSLTIQCQVDSQVTMMFWYRQQPGQSLTLIATANQGSEATYESGFVIDKFPISRPNLTFSTLTVSNMSPEDSSIYLCSTQTGAVTEAFFGQGTRLTVV.

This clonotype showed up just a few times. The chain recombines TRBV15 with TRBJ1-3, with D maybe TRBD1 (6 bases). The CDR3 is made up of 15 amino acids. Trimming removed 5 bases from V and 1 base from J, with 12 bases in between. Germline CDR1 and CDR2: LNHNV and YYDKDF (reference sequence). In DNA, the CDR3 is TGTGCCACCAGCCGGGACAAACTTTCTGGAAACACCATATATTTT. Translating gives CATSRDKLSGNTIYF. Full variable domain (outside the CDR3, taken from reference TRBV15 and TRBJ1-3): DAMVIQNPRYQVTQFGKPVTLSCSQTLNHNVMYWYQQKSSQAPKLLFHYYDKDFNNEADTPDNFQSRRPNTSFCFLDIRSPGLGDTAMYLCATSRDKLSGNTIYFGEGSWLTVV.

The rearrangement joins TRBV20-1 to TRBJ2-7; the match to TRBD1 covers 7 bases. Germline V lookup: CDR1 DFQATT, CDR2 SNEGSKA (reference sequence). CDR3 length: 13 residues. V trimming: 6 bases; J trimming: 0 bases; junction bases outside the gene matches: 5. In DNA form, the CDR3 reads TGCAGTGCCCAGACAGGGATCTCCTACGAGCAGTACTTC. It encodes CSAQTGISYEQYF.

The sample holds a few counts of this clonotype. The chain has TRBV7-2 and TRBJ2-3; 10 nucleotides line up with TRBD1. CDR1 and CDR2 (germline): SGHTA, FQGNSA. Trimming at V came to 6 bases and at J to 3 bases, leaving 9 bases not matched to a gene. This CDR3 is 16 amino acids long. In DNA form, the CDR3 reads TGTGCCAGCAGTAGCCGGGGACAGGGGAAGACAGATACGCAGTATTTT. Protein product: CASSSRGQGKTDTQYF.

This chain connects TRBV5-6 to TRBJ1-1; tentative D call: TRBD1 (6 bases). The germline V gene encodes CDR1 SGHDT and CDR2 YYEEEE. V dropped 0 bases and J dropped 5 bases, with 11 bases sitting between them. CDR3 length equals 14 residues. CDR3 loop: CASSLDRVGTEAFF. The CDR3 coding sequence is TGTGCCAGCAGCTTGGACAGGGTAGGGACTGAAGCTTTCTTT.

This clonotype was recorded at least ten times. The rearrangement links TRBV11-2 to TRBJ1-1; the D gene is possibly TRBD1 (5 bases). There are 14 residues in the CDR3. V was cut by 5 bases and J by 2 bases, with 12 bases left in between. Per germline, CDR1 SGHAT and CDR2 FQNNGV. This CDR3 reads CASSTSGGNTEAFF. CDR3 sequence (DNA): TGTGCCAGCAGCACGAGCGGGGGAAACACTGAAGCTTTCTTT.

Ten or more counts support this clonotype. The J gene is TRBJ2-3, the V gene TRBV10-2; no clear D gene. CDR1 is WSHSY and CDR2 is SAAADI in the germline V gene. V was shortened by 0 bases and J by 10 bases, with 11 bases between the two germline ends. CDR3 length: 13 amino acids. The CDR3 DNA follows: TGCGCCAGCAGTGAGTCAGCGAGACTCCCGCAGTATTTT. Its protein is CASSESARLPQYF.